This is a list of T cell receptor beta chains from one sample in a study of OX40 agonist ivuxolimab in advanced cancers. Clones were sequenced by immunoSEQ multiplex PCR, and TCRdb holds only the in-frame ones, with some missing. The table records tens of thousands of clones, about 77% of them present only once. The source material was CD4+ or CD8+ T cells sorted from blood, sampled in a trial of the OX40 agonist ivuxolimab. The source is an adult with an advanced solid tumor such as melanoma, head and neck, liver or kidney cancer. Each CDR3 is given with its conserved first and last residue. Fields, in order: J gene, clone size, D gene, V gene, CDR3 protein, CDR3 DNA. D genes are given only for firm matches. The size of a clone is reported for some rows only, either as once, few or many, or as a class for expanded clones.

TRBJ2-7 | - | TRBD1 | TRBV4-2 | CASSLDRDEQYF | TGTGCCAGCAGCTTGGACAGGGACGAGCAGTACTTC
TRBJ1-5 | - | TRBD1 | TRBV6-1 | CASSLGQGGNQPQHF | TGTGCCAGCAGTCTCGGACAGGGGGGCAATCAGCCCCAGCATTTT
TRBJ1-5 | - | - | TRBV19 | CASRTEYSNQPQHF | TGTGCCAGCAGGACGGAGTATAGCAATCAGCCCCAGCATTTT
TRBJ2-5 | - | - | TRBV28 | CASSLTDAGAGETQYF | TGTGCCAGCAGTTTAACCGACGCAGGGGCGGGAGAGACCCAGTACTTC
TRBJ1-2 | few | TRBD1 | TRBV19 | CASSHIGDSYGYTF | TGTGCCAGTAGCCATATTGGGGACAGCTATGGCTACACCTTC
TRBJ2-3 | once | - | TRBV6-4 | CASSDLGPQDTQYF | TGTGCCAGCAGTGACTTGGGGCCCCAGGATACGCAGTATTTT
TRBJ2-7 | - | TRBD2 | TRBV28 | CASSFGGSSYEQYF | TGTGCCAGCAGTTTCGGGGGGAGCTCCTACGAGCAGTACTTC
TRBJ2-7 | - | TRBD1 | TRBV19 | CASSSHHRGAYEQYF | TGTGCCAGTAGTTCCCACCACAGGGGTGCCTACGAGCAGTACTTC
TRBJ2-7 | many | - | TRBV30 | CAWSGYEQYF | TGTGCCTGGAGCGGATACGAGCAGTACTTC
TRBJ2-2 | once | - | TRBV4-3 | CASSQDLGGAFSTGELFF | TGCGCCAGCAGCCAAGATCTGGGGGGGGCCTTCTCAACCGGGGAGCTGTTTTTT
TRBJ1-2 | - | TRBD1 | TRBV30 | CAWSDTGGGNYGYTF | TGTGCCTGGAGTGACACAGGGGGCGGTAACTATGGCTACACCTTC
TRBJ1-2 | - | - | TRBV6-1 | CASSEGGESYGYTF | TGTGCCAGCAGTGAAGGGGGCGAAAGCTATGGCTACACCTTC
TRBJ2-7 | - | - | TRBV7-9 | CASSRVALGYEQYF | TGTGCCAGCAGTAGGGTGGCCCTTGGGTACGAGCAGTACTTC
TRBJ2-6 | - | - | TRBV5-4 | CASSPDGASGANVLTF | TGTGCCAGCAGCCCGGACGGAGCCTCTGGGGCCAACGTCCTGACTTTC
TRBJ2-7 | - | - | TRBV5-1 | CASSLTRYEQYF | TGCGCCAGCAGCTTGACGAGGTACGAGCAGTACTTC
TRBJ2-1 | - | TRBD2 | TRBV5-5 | CASSLIRSRGAPYNEQFF | TGTGCCAGCAGCCTGATAAGGTCGCGGGGGGCCCCCTACAATGAGCAGTTCTTC
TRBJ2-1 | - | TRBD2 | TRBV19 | CASSILAGGVEQFF | TGTGCCAGTAGTATCCTAGCGGGGGGGGTAGAGCAGTTCTTC
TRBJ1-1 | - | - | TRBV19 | CASSKGGMGTEAFF | TGTGCCAGTAGTAAGGGAGGGATGGGCACTGAAGCTTTCTTT
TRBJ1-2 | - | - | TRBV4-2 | CASSQDVRGYTF | TGTGCCAGCAGCCAAGATGTGAGGGGCTACACCTTC
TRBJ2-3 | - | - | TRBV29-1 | CSVDPYEGIRTDTQYF | TGCAGCGTTGACCCTTATGAGGGGATCCGCACAGATACGCAGTATTTT
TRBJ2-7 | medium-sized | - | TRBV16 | CASSQTRYEQYF | TGTGCCAGCAGCCAAACGCGTTACGAGCAGTACTTC
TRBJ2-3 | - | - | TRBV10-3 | CAISVGGGPPTDTQYF | TGTGCCATCAGTGTAGGTGGGGGGCCCCCCACAGATACGCAGTATTTT
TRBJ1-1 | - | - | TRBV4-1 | CASSRTGNTEAFF | TGCGCCAGCAGCCGGACGGGTAACACTGAAGCTTTCTTT
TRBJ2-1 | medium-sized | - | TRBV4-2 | CASSQDEDSSSYNEQFF | TGTGCCAGCAGCCAAGATGAGGACTCGAGCTCCTACAATGAGCAGTTCTTC
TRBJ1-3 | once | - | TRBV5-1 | CASSLADTSSGNTIYF | TGCGCCAGCAGCTTGGCCGATACGAGCTCTGGAAACACCATATATTTT
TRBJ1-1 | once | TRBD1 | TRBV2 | CASSLSRGQVNTEAFF | TGTGCCAGTTCCCTCAGCCGGGGACAGGTGAACACTGAAGCTTTCTTT
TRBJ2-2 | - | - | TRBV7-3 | CASSLGQVAGEHGELFF | TGTGCCAGCAGTTTGGGACAGGTCGCGGGGGAACACGGGGAGCTGTTTTTT